One and the same sample provided the 29 T cell receptor beta chains below, sequenced in a study of cytomegalovirus exposure and HLA in healthy donors. The PCR ran on 60 Vbeta and 13 Jbeta primers. Generated by immunoSEQ multiplex PCR, the TCRdb table keeps only in-frame clones and is missing some. The table shows roughly 120,000 clones, with approximately 15% occurring only once. The material sequenced was PBMCs. The receptor set was obtained from a woman aged 18-29 years in good health and CMV-seronegative.

The chain links TRBV7-2 to TRBJ1-4; 8 nucleotides line up with TRBD1. The CDR3 contains 15 residues. Germline CDR1 reads SGHTA; CDR2 reads FQGNSA. The V and J ends lost 3 bases and 13 bases, in that order; junction bases with no gene match: 13. CDR3 amino acids: CASSFWTGPTVGLFF. The CDR3 DNA is TGTGCCAGCAGCTTCTGGACAGGGCCAACGGTGGGACTGTTTTTT.

There are a few counts of this clone. The chain links TRBV7-9 to TRBJ2-7, with a weak D call TRBD1 (6 bases). CDR3 length equals 16 residues. Trimming took off 6 bases at V and 2 bases at J, with 20 bases between the two ends. CDR1 is SEHNR and CDR2 is FQNEAQ in the germline V gene (reference sequence). The CDR3 loop reads CASSFNRAWGPYEQYF. In DNA, the CDR3 is TGTGCCAGCAGTTTTAACAGGGCATGGGGCCCCTACGAGCAGTACTTC.

The V gene is TRBV7-8, the J gene TRBJ2-7; possibly TRBD2 for D (5 bases). CDR3 size: 16 residues. V was cut by 3 bases and J by 1 base, with 16 bases left in between. Germline CDR1 and CDR2: SGHVS and FQNEAQ. CDR3 nucleotide sequence: TGTGCCAGCAGCTTGGCTGCGGGCCCTGCATCCTACGAGCAGTACTTC. It translates to CASSLAAGPASYEQYF.

The chain uses TRBV29-1 and TRBJ2-7, with TRBD1 identical over 8 bases. This CDR3 has 14 amino acids. The V segment lost 7 bases and the J segment 6 bases; nucleotides outside the gene matches: 14. Germline V gene sequence: CDR1 SQVTM, CDR2 ANQGSEA. DNA for the CDR3: TGCAGCGCCTACCCCGGGACAGGCAACTCCGAGCAGTACTTC. It encodes CSAYPGTGNSEQYF.

In its sample, this clone was seen a few times. Here the CDR3 DNA reads TGTGCCAGCAGTACTGGGACTAGCGGGACATCCTACAATGAGCAGTTCTTC. Translation: CASSTGTSGTSYNEQFF. The chain combines TRBV27 with TRBJ2-1, with 13 bases fitting TRBD2. Per the germline V gene, CDR1 is MNHEY and CDR2 is SMNVEV (reference sequence). Trimming took 5 bases from V and 1 from J; bases not matched to a gene: 5. There are 17 residues in the CDR3.

This clone has a handful of counts. The chain links TRBV5-1 to TRBJ2-2, with 10 bases aligning to TRBD1. Germline V gives CDR1 SGHRS, CDR2 YFSETQ. This CDR3 has 15 residues. V was clipped by 2 bases and J by 7 bases; unmatched bases: 5. The CDR3: CASSLPGQGSGELFF. In DNA, the CDR3 is TGCGCCAGCAGCTTACCGGGACAGGGGAGCGGGGAGCTGTTTTTT.

The CDR3 DNA reads TGCAGCGCCGACGGGACAGGGAACACTGAAGCTTTCTTT. It specifies CSADGTGNTEAFF. The chain uses TRBV29-1 and TRBJ1-1; TRBD1 matches 8 bases. The CDR3 spans 13 residues. Trimming at V came to 7 bases and at J to 1 base, leaving 5 bases not matched to a gene. Per the germline V gene, CDR1 is SQVTM and CDR2 is ANQGSEA.

The chain employs TRBV6-6 and TRBJ2-3; the D is unclear. Germline V gene sequence: CDR1 MNHNY, CDR2 SVGAGI (reference sequence). This CDR3 comprises 12 residues. Trimming left V 5 bases short and J 4 bases short, with 7 bases between. CDR3 nucleotides: TGTGCCAGCAGTCCACGGGCAGATACGCAGTATTTT. Encoded protein: CASSPRADTQYF.

This clone was observed a handful of times. The J gene is TRBJ1-1, the V gene TRBV7-9; 7 nucleotides match TRBD1. Trimming at V came to 8 bases and at J to 0 bases, leaving 6 bases not matched to a gene. The CDR3 is 14 amino acids. From germline, CDR1 is SEHNR and CDR2 FQNEAQ (reference sequence). CDR3 region: CASRSGQMNTEAFF. The CDR3 nucleotides are TGTGCCAGCCGATCGGGACAGATGAACACTGAAGCTTTCTTT.

In its sample, this clone was seen a few times. CDR3 in DNA: TGTGCCAGCAGCCAAGATCGGGGGGCCGGGGAGCTGTTTTTT. This translates into CASSQDRGAGELFF. The rearrangement joins TRBV4-2 to TRBJ2-2, with TRBD2 matching 7 bases. Germline values: CDR1 LGHNA, CDR2 YNFKEQ. This CDR3 contains 14 residues. Trimming removed 0 bases from V and 6 bases from J; junction bases left unmatched: 1.

The chain couples TRBV7-6 to TRBJ2-3, with 16 bases identical to TRBD2. This CDR3 is built from 16 residues. The germline gives CDR1 SGHVS, CDR2 FNYEAQ. Germline trimming cut 6 bases from V and 3 bases from J; bases unmatched to any gene: 3. The CDR3, as DNA: TGTGCCAGCAGTAGGGGACTAGCGGGGGGGACAGATACGCAGTATTTT. It specifies CASSRGLAGGTDTQYF.

This clone was seen a handful of times. This rearrangement joins TRBV15 to TRBJ2-3, with D possibly matching TRBD1 (6 bases). The CDR3 has 14 residues. Trimming left V 0 bases short and J 7 bases short, with 11 bases between. Germline assignment: CDR1 LNHNV and CDR2 YYDKDF (reference sequence). In DNA, the CDR3 is TGTGCCACCAGCAGAGATGGGGGCTATAATACGCAGTATTTT. Amino acid sequence: CATSRDGGYNTQYF.

This clone was counted between two and nine times. The J gene is TRBJ2-2, the V gene TRBV6-1; D is unresolved. The CDR3 is made up of 13 amino acids. CDR1 is MNHNS, CDR2 SASEGT, per germline. Trimming stripped 4 bases from V and 5 bases from J, with 8 bases between. The CDR3 bases are TGTGCCAGCAGTGCCACAGAAACCGGGGAGCTGTTTTTT. Protein product: CASSATETGELFF.

This clone occurred a few times. The gene calls are TRBV28 and TRBJ2-7; D gene uncertain. V lost 7 bases and J 2 bases, leaving 9 bases between the germline ends. This CDR3 comprises 12 residues. CDR1 MDHEN and CDR2 SYDVKM come from the germline V gene. The CDR3 sequence is CASTPSPYEQYF. The CDR3 coding sequence is TGTGCCAGCACCCCGAGCCCCTACGAGCAGTACTTC. The variable domain in full, completed from reference TRBV28 and TRBJ2-7, reads DVKVTQSSRYLVKRTGEKVFLECVQDMDHENMFWYRQDPGLGLRLIYFSYDVKMKEKGDIPEGYSVSREKKERFSLILESASTNQTSMYLCASTPSPYEQYFGPGTRLTVT.

This clone appeared a few times. This chain joins TRBV7-3 and TRBJ2-1; TRBD2 matches 8 bases. V shed 1 base and J 6 bases; nucleotides not matched to a gene: 11. CDR1 and CDR2 from the germline V gene are SGHTA and FQGTGA. This CDR3 comprises 17 residues. CDR3 in DNA: TGTGCCAGCAGCTTAATCGGGCCCACGGGGGGGGGCAATGAGCAGTTCTTC. Translated, it gives CASSLIGPTGGGNEQFF. Drawing the rest from reference TRBV7-3 and TRBJ2-1, the complete variable domain is GAGVSQTPSNKVTEKGKYVELRCDPISGHTALYWYRQSLGQGPEFLIYFQGTGAADDSGLPNDRFFAVRPEGSVSTLKIQRTERGDSAVYLCASSLIGPTGGGNEQFFGPGTRLTVL.

This clone was counted between two and nine times. J is TRBJ1-5 and V is TRBV11-2; D call uncertain. From germline, CDR1 is SGHAT and CDR2 FQNNGV. V shed 5 bases and J shed 7 bases, with 12 bases lying between them. The CDR3 length is 13 residues. CDR3 coding DNA: TGTGCCAGCAGCCCGCGGGGTTCACAGCCCCAGCATTTT. Protein: CASSPRGSQPQHF.

V and J are TRBV5-4 and TRBJ2-5, with a tentative D call TRBD1 (6 bases). The CDR3 totals 15 residues. V was shortened by 5 bases and J by 5 bases, with 19 bases between the two germline ends. Germline V gene sequence: CDR1 SGHNT, CDR2 YYREEE (reference sequence). The CDR3, as DNA: TGTGCCAGCAGTCTGGATTTGGGGGCCCGGGAGACCCAGTACTTC. Translated: CASSLDLGARETQYF.

V is TRBV6-5 and J is TRBJ2-7; D might be TRBD2 (6 bases). This CDR3 region has 14 residues. V lost 4 bases and J lost 0, with 10 bases in between. The germline V gene encodes CDR1 MNHEY and CDR2 SVGAGI. The CDR3 sequence: CASSSGLRSYEQYF. The CDR3 coding sequence is TGTGCCAGCAGTTCGGGACTCCGCTCCTACGAGCAGTACTTC.

The CDR3 loop reads CASSRSRGSYEQYF. The DNA of the CDR3 is TGCGCCAGCAGCCGAAGCCGAGGTAGCTACGAGCAGTACTTC. The chain carries TRBV4-1 and TRBJ2-7; D uncertain. This CDR3 region has 14 residues. V lost 4 bases and J 3 bases, leaving 13 bases between the germline ends. Germline CDR1 is MGHRA and CDR2 is YSYEKL.

This clone has just a few counts. The chain carries TRBV2 and TRBJ1-4; D not certain. The V gene's germline CDR1 is SNHLY and CDR2 FYNNEI. The CDR3 runs 11 residues. Trimming took 8 bases from V and 6 from J, leaving 7 bases between them. The CDR3 sequence is CASSRDEKLFF. The DNA of the CDR3 is TGTGCCAGCTCTCGCGATGAAAAACTGTTTTTT.

The rearrangement joins TRBV25-1 to TRBJ1-2, with a possible D match to TRBD1 (6 bases). CDR1 and CDR2 from the germline V gene are MGHDK and SYGVNS. The CDR3 is 13 residues long. V was cut by 7 bases and J by 7 bases, with 16 bases left in between. The CDR3 loop is CASTNTVGGGYTF. CDR3 sequence (DNA): TGTGCCAGCACCAATACGGTAGGGGGTGGCTACACCTTC.

The genes are TRBV7-9 and TRBJ2-1; TRBD2 aligns across 8 bases. The V segment lost 3 bases and the J segment 2 bases; nucleotides outside the gene matches: 12. The CDR3 runs 18 residues. Germline CDR1 reads SEHNR; CDR2 reads FQNEAQ (reference sequence). The CDR3 spells CASSLGWSGSGPYNEQFF. CDR3 DNA sequence: TGTGCCAGCAGCTTGGGTTGGAGCGGGAGTGGTCCCTACAATGAGCAGTTCTTC. Drawing the rest from reference TRBV7-9 and TRBJ2-1, the complete variable domain is DTGVSQNPRHKITKRGQNVTFRCDPISEHNRLYWYRQTLGQGPEFLTYFQNEAQLEKSRLLSDRFSAERPKGSFSTLEIQRTEQGDSAMYLCASSLGWSGSGPYNEQFFGPGTRLTVL.

V is TRBV9 and J is TRBJ1-5, with unresolved D. The CDR3 spans 14 residues. Trimming took off 0 bases at V and 7 bases at J, with 11 bases between the two ends. CDR1 and CDR2 (germline): SGDLS, YYNGEE. CDR3 nucleotides: TGTGCCAGCAGCGTAGGTGGAGGGATGCAGCCCCAGCATTTT. It translates to CASSVGGGMQPQHF.

This clone was detected only a few times. DNA of the CDR3: TGCAGCGGCGGGGGCCGCTCCTACAATGAGCAGTTCTTC. Translated: CSGGGRSYNEQFF. This rearrangement joins TRBV29-1 to TRBJ2-1; D might be TRBD2 (7 bases). The CDR3 extends over 13 amino acids. The germline V gene encodes CDR1 SQVTM and CDR2 ANQGSEA. The ends were cut back, 7 bases at V and 0 bases at J, with 10 bases in the middle.

The V and J genes are TRBV13 and TRBJ2-7; maybe TRBD1 (6 bases). The CDR3 totals 12 residues. The germline V gene encodes CDR1 PRHDT and CDR2 FYEKMQ (reference sequence). Trimming took off 3 bases at V and 6 bases at J, with 9 bases between the two ends. The CDR3 sequence: CASSFQTGEQYF. The CDR3, as DNA: TGTGCCAGCAGCTTCCAGACAGGCGAGCAGTACTTC.

This clone was found a few times. The chain couples TRBV2 to TRBJ1-2; 7 nucleotides agree with TRBD1. The CDR3 has 16 residues. The ends lost 7 bases at V and 0 bases at J; junction bases unmatched: 11. In germline, CDR1 is SNHLY, CDR2 FYNNEI. The CDR3 bases are TGTGCCAGCATTATTCCTACAGGGGCAGCTAACTATGGCTACACCTTC. Translating it yields CASIIPTGAANYGYTF.

This clone has only a few counts. This chain connects TRBV2 to TRBJ1-4, with D hard to call. The germline gives CDR1 SNHLY, CDR2 FYNNEI. V was pared by 6 bases and J by 7 bases, with 6 bases between. The CDR3 contains 11 residues. CDR3 in amino acids: CASREGEKLFF. The CDR3 coding sequence is TGTGCCAGCAGGGAGGGTGAAAAACTGTTTTTT.

V and J are TRBV5-5 and TRBJ2-5; D gene unclear. CDR3 length: 12 amino acids. The germline gives CDR1 SGHKS, CDR2 YYEKEE (reference sequence). Trimming stripped 4 bases from V and 4 bases from J, with 8 bases between. For the CDR3, the DNA is TGTGCCAGCAGCCAGACTCTAGAGACCCAGTACTTC. It yields the protein CASSQTLETQYF.

In its sample, this clone was seen a few times. This rearrangement joins TRBV28 to TRBJ2-1; TRBD2 matches at 8 bases. Trimming took 6 bases from V and 0 from J; bases not matched to a gene: 7. Looked up from germline, CDR1 is MDHEN and CDR2 is SYDVKM. There are 16 residues in the CDR3. The DNA of the CDR3 is TGTGCCAGCAGCCGCGGGGGGCCGAGCTCCTACAATGAGCAGTTCTTC. Protein product: CASSRGGPSSYNEQFF.